This T cell receptor (beta chain) was found in a study of shared clonotypes between healthy human individuals. Study results and caveats: With several donors compared, around 5% of naive CD4 clonotypes were shared. Relative to memory subsets, naive subsets generally showed larger estimated richness.

In the case of this clone: As yet, its antigen is unknown.

V shed 1 base and J shed 5 bases, with 13 bases lying between them. The CDR3 is 15 residues long. The germline V gene has CDR1 SEHNR and CDR2 FQNEAQ (reference sequence). Repertoires were generated with immunoSEQ multiplex PCR, while TCRdb's copy carries only in-frame clones and drops some. The sample consists of millions of clones, roughly 96% of them appearing once. Sequenced sample: naive CD4+ T cells sorted from blood. Subset indicated: CD45RA+ positively selected. This receptor was obtained from a young man in good health. J is TRBJ2-3 and V is TRBV7-9; no reliable D call. The CDR3 DNA sequence: TGTGCCAGCAGCTTAGGGGGTCTCGATAGAGATACGCAGTATTTT. Translated, it gives CASSLGGLDRDTQYF.